The entry below describes one TCR beta chain. The antigen is undetermined. These data originate in a study of CD8 T cells in Susac syndrome. Random hexamers were used to reverse transcribe an amount of about 0.5 to 1 ug RNA. Across 54 Vbeta and 13 Jbeta, TCR beta CDR3 was amplified with immunoSEQ multiplex PCR. A single record per CDR3 protein comes from TCRdb applying MiXCR to the immunoSEQ multiplex PCR reads. The table records some 120,000 distinct CDR3 sequences, nearly 95% of them present only once. The control participants were healthy donors, and these controls were matched with respect to both age and sex. TEMRA cells were FACS-enriched, and CD8+ and CD4+ T cells were isolated negatively. The study's findings and limits: The relatively small number of individuals in the TCR sequencing and HLA analysis was acknowledged by the study.

The length of the CDR3 is 14 residues. CDR1 and CDR2 from the germline V gene are ENHRY and SYGVKD. Deletions cut 0 bases from V and 6 bases from J, with 12 bases between. The TCR sequence derives from a human donor in good health. This rearrangement joins TRBV10-3 to TRBJ2-7, with D possibly matching TRBD1 (5 bases). The source material was CD4+ T cells from PBMCs. CDR3 nucleotides: TGTGCCATCAGTGAGTCACCCGACAGTCGCGAGCAGTACTTC. Residues: CAISESPDSREQYF.